The 27 T cell receptor beta chains below come from one sample, sequenced in a study of identical twins. TCRdb fed the 5' RACE reads into MiXCR, producing one record per CDR3 protein. The sample shows hundreds of thousands of distinct CDR3 sequences, about 20% of them seen only once. The sample also formed part of further work on T cells expressing NK-cell markers.

Sequenced: PBMCs. These receptors came from a woman between 18 and 29 years old in good health.

This clonotype has at least ten counts. The chain carries TRBV29-1 and TRBJ2-1; 9 positions agree with TRBD1. J lost 6 bases, V lost 3 bases, and 6 bases had no gene match. The CDR3 spans 14 residues. Germline V gene lookup returns CDR1 SQVTM and CDR2 ANQGSEA. Written as DNA, the CDR3 is TGCAGCGTTGAGCGGACAGGGGAGGGCAATGAGCAGTTCTTC. This sequence encodes CSVERTGEGNEQFF.

The chain links TRBV12-3 or TRBV12-4 to TRBJ2-4; TRBD2 matches 9 bases. V shed 6 bases, J shed 0 bases, and the junction held 6 bases outside the gene matches. This CDR3 is built from 16 residues. CDR3: CASRLELAGAKNIQYF. Here the CDR3 DNA reads TGTGCCAGCAGATTGGAACTAGCGGGAGCCAAAAACATTCAGTACTTC.

The chain is built from TRBV12-3 or TRBV12-4 and TRBJ2-5; D unclear. Trimming shortened V by 5 bases and J by 5 bases, and 12 bases separated the two germline ends. CDR3 length: 13 amino acids. CDR3 amino acids: CASSRSIRETQYF. CDR3 DNA: TGTGCCAGCAGTAGGTCAATTAGGGAGACCCAGTACTTC.

V and J are TRBV15 and TRBJ2-1; maybe TRBD1 (7 bases). The ends were cut back, 1 base at V and 10 bases at J, with 14 bases in the middle. The CDR3 sequence is 14 residues long. Germline V gene lookup returns CDR1 LNHNV and CDR2 YYDKDF (reference sequence). The CDR3 region is CATSRGGTAAEQFF. The CDR3 bases are TGTGCCACCAGCAGAGGCGGGACAGCGGCCGAGCAGTTCTTC.

As to this clonotype: This may arise from a read error, as a much more abundant clone is one base away. The chain is built from TRBV4-3 and TRBJ2-7; 13 bases map to TRBD2. This CDR3 region has 15 residues. Germline V lookup: CDR1 LGHNA, CDR2 YSLEER. In nucleotides, the CDR3 is TGCACCAGCAGCACCCGGACTAGCGGGAGTTACGAGCAGTACTTC. Translated: CTSSTRTSGSYEQYF.

J is TRBJ2-1 and V is TRBV29-1; possibly TRBD1 for D (5 bases). This CDR3 spans 16 amino acids. Germline V gene sequence: CDR1 SQVTM, CDR2 ANQGSEA. The V end lost 7 bases, the J end lost 0 bases, and 19 bases lay between the germline ends. For the CDR3, the DNA is TGCAGCGCACCGAAGAGACAGCAGAGCTCCTACAATGAGCAGTTCTTC. Protein: CSAPKRQQSSYNEQFF.

The J gene is TRBJ2-5, the V gene TRBV7-2; 9 bases fit TRBD2. Trimming at V came to 6 bases and at J to 4 bases, leaving 12 bases not matched to a gene. Per the germline V gene, CDR1 is SGHTA and CDR2 is FQGNSA. This CDR3 has 16 amino acids. CDR3 protein: CASRSSRAGGRETQYF. The CDR3 DNA follows: TGTGCCAGCAGGTCGAGCCGGGCGGGAGGGAGAGAGACCCAGTACTTC.

This clonotype is judged medium-sized. This rearrangement joins TRBV20-1 to TRBJ1-1; 7 positions match TRBD1. The CDR3 is made up of 14 amino acids. V trimming: 2 bases; J trimming: 6 bases; junction bases outside the gene matches: 9. The germline gives CDR1 DFQATT, CDR2 SNEGSKA (reference sequence). The CDR3 spells CSARPLDRIAEAFF. In nucleotides, the CDR3 is TGCAGTGCTAGACCCCTGGACAGGATAGCTGAAGCTTTCTTT.

This clonotype showed up many times. The chain links TRBV10-3 to TRBJ2-5; tentatively, D is TRBD2 (5 bases). The V and J ends lost 11 bases and 5 bases respectively, with 9 bases between them. This CDR3 spans 10 amino acids. The germline V gene has CDR1 ENHRY and CDR2 SYGVKD. The CDR3 reads CAVRGETQYF. The CDR3 DNA reads TGTGCCGTCCGCGGGGAGACCCAGTACTTC.

This clonotype was counted only a few times. Germline is not matched at one junction end, which may reflect a read error. The chain links TRBV20-1 to TRBJ1-1, with D unclear. Germline values: CDR1 DFQATT, CDR2 SNEGSKA (reference sequence). The CDR3 covers 11 residues. The CDR3, as DNA: TGCAGTGTAGCTGGGAACAGTGAAGCTTTCTTT. Protein product: CSVAGNSEAFF.

This clonotype showed up many times. This chain links TRBV29-1 with TRBJ1-4; D not certain. Germline V gene sequence: CDR1 SQVTM, CDR2 ANQGSEA. This CDR3 has 12 residues. Trimming removed 7 bases at V and 7 bases at J, with 13 bases between. In nucleotides, the CDR3 is TGCAGCGCACGGGATACCAGTGAAAAACTGTTTTTT. Its protein product is CSARDTSEKLFF.

Ten or more counts support this clonotype. The J gene is TRBJ2-5, the V gene TRBV6-1; 10 bases line up with TRBD2. Trimming removed 0 bases from V and 1 base from J; junction bases left unmatched: 2. This CDR3 contains 16 residues. Germline CDR1 and CDR2: MNHNS and SASEGT. The CDR3 sequence is CASSEASGRTQETQYF. The CDR3 nucleotides are TGTGCCAGCAGTGAAGCTAGCGGGAGGACCCAAGAGACCCAGTACTTC.

The sample holds a few counts of this clonotype. The rearrangement uses TRBV27 and TRBJ2-1; D is unclear. V was pared by 4 bases and J by 5 bases, with 6 bases between. CDR3 size: 12 residues. The V gene's germline CDR1 is MNHEY and CDR2 SMNVEV (reference sequence). Here the CDR3 reads CASSSRNNEQFF. In DNA form, the CDR3 reads TGTGCCAGCAGTTCTCGGAACAATGAGCAGTTCTTC.

The rearrangement uses TRBV12-3 or TRBV12-4 and TRBJ2-2; TRBD1 agrees at 7 bases. The CDR3 spans 17 residues. The junction had 14 bases not matched to a gene; V was cut back by 10 bases and J by 0 bases. The CDR3 coding sequence is TGTGCCACCTCCCAAAGGGTGGGACAGACGAACACCGGGGAGCTGTTTTTT. Translated, it gives CATSQRVGQTNTGELFF.

This chain connects TRBV2 to TRBJ1-6; unclear D gene. Per germline, CDR1 SNHLY and CDR2 FYNNEI. V gave up 0 bases and J gave up 10 bases, with 7 bases separating them. The CDR3 extends over 13 amino acids. The CDR3 loop is CASSEAPRSPLHF. The CDR3 DNA reads TGTGCCAGCAGTGAAGCTCCCCGGTCACCCCTCCACTTT.

This clonotype was found many times. The gene calls are TRBV4-3 and TRBJ2-1, with TRBD2 identical over 8 bases. J was trimmed by 6 bases and V by 1 base; bases with no gene match: 5. The CDR3 covers 15 residues. Germline lookup yields CDR1 LGHNA and CDR2 YSLEER. CDR3 nucleotide sequence: TGCGCCAGCAGCCAAGGTAGTAGCGGGATCAATGAGCAGTTCTTC. Residues: CASSQGSSGINEQFF.

This clonotype turned up a few times. The gene calls are TRBV6-1 and TRBJ1-5, with unresolved D. The CDR3 runs 15 residues. V lost 7 bases and J 2 bases, leaving 15 bases between the germline ends. Germline CDR1 and CDR2: MNHNS and SASEGT. This CDR3 reads CASKGFPGGNQPQHF. For the CDR3, the DNA is TGTGCCAGCAAGGGTTTCCCGGGCGGCAATCAGCCCCAGCATTTT.

The chain employs TRBV6-2 or TRBV6-3 and TRBJ2-1; 14 nucleotides agree with TRBD2. V was clipped by 6 bases and J by 9 bases; unmatched bases: 4. This CDR3 has 14 amino acids. Germline CDR1 is MNHEY and CDR2 is SVGEGT. CDR3 nucleotide sequence: TGTGCCAGCAGGACTAGCGGGGGGGGTGGTGAGCAGTTCTTC. Residues: CASRTSGGGGEQFF.

This clonotype was counted between two and nine times. The chain couples TRBV6-1 to TRBJ2-7; a possible D gene is TRBD1 (6 bases). Trimming removed 4 bases from V and 2 bases from J, with 15 bases in between. The CDR3 is 15 amino acids. The germline CDR1 and CDR2 sequences are MNHNS and SASEGT. The CDR3 DNA follows: TGTGCCAGCAGTGCGAACTACAGGGACCCCTACGAGCAGTACTTC. Encoded protein: CASSANYRDPYEQYF.

A few counts support this clonotype. The V and J genes are TRBV28 and TRBJ2-3; 7 bases fit TRBD2. The CDR3 contains 16 residues. The V and J ends lost 5 bases and 1 base, in that order; junction bases with no gene match: 9. Germline V gene lookup returns CDR1 MDHEN and CDR2 SYDVKM. CDR3 sequence reads: CASSPPKAGGTDTQYF. The CDR3 coding sequence is TGTGCCAGCAGTCCGCCGAAGGCGGGGGGCACAGATACGCAGTATTTT.

A few counts support this clonotype. The chain recombines TRBV10-3 with TRBJ2-7, with D possibly TRBD2 on 5 matching bases. This CDR3 is 12 amino acids long. Germline V CDR1 and CDR2: ENHRY, SYGVKD. V lost 4 bases to trimming and J lost 3 bases, with 7 bases between them. CDR3 sequence reads: CAISAGNYEQYF. The DNA for the CDR3 is TGTGCCATCAGTGCGGGGAACTACGAGCAGTACTTC.

The chain is built from TRBV5-1 and TRBJ2-5, with a tentative D call TRBD2 (6 bases). The CDR3 extends over 14 amino acids. Looked up from germline, CDR1 is SGHRS and CDR2 is YFSETQ. V lost 0 bases and J lost 4, with 10 bases in between. CDR3 region: CASSLEAGRETQYF. As DNA, the CDR3 is TGCGCCAGCAGCTTGGAGGCGGGAAGAGAGACCCAGTACTTC. The variable domain in full, with the rest retrieved from reference TRBV5-1 and TRBJ2-5, is KAGVTQTPRYLIKTRGQQVTLSCSPISGHRSVSWYQQTPGQGLQFLFEYFSETQRNKGNFPGRFSGRQFSNSRSEMNVSTLELGDSALYLCASSLEAGRETQYFGPGTRLLVL.

This clonotype was observed a handful of times. The rearrangement links TRBV5-1 to TRBJ2-7; D possibly corresponds to TRBD1 (6 bases). This CDR3 has 14 residues. Trimming took off 1 base at V and 4 bases at J, with 12 bases between the two ends. Germline loops: CDR1 SGHRS, CDR2 YFSETQ. CDR3 sequence (DNA): TGCGCCAGCAGCTTGACGGAAGGGGGATACGAGCAGTACTTC. Residues: CASSLTEGGYEQYF.

The V and J genes are TRBV29-1 and TRBJ2-7; D tentatively fits TRBD1 or TRBD2 (5 bases each). V lost 4 bases and J 2 bases, leaving 12 bases between the germline ends. Germline-derived CDR1 and CDR2 are SQVTM and ANQGSEA. The CDR3 extends over 13 amino acids. CDR3 residues: CSVGDREAYEQYF. The CDR3 DNA reads as TGCAGCGTTGGGGACCGCGAGGCCTACGAGCAGTACTTC.

The V gene is TRBV20-1, the J gene TRBJ2-3; TRBD1 might be the D (5 bases). The V gene lost 3 bases and the J gene lost 5 bases, with 12 bases spanning the gap. This CDR3 spans 13 amino acids. Germline V gene sequence: CDR1 DFQATT, CDR2 SNEGSKA (reference sequence). DNA for the CDR3: TGCAGTGCTAGCCCACAGGTGGTAGATACGCAGTATTTT. This translates into CSASPQVVDTQYF.

Ten or more counts support this clonotype. The V call is TRBV29-1, the J call TRBJ1-5; D may be TRBD1 (6 bases). V was clipped by 4 bases and J by 7 bases, with 17 bases between them. In germline, CDR1 is SQVTM, CDR2 ANQGSEA. This CDR3 comprises 14 residues. The CDR3 coding sequence is TGCAGCGTTGCGACAGGACGAAGAGGACAGCCCCAGCATTTT. Translation: CSVATGRRGQPQHF.

This rearrangement joins TRBV10-3 to TRBJ1-4, with a possible D match to TRBD1 (6 bases). The CDR3 is 14 amino acids. Deletions cut 5 bases from V and 2 bases from J, with 9 bases between. In germline, CDR1 is ENHRY, CDR2 SYGVKD. The DNA of the CDR3 is TGTGCCATCAGTCCAGGGGCGACTAATGAAAAACTGTTTTTT. It is translated as CAISPGATNEKLFF.